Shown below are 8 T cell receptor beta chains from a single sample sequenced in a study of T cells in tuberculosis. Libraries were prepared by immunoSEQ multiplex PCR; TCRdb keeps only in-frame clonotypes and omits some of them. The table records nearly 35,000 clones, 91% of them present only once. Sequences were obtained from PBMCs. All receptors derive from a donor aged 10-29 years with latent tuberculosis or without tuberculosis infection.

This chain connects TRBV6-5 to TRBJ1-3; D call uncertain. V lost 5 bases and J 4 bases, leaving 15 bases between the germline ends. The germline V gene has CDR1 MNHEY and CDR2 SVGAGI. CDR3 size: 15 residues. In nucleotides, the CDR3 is TGTGCCAGCAGTCCCTGGCCCTCGCAGGGAAACACCATATATTTT. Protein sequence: CASSPWPSQGNTIYF.

The CDR3 DNA is TGTGCCAGCAGCTTAGACGGCGGCCTCAGCTCCTACAATGAGCAGTTCTTC. It translates to CASSLDGGLSSYNEQFF. This chain uses TRBV5-4 with TRBJ2-1, with D uncertain. Per the germline V gene, CDR1 is SGHNT and CDR2 is YYREEE (reference sequence). Trimming left V 2 bases short and J 0 bases short, with 15 bases between. This CDR3 spans 17 amino acids.

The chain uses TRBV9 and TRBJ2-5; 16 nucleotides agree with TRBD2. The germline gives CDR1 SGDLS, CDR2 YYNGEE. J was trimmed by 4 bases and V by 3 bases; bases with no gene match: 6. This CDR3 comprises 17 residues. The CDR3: CASSAGTSGGAGETQYF. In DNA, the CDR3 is TGTGCCAGCAGCGCCGGGACTAGCGGGGGGGCAGGAGAGACCCAGTACTTC.

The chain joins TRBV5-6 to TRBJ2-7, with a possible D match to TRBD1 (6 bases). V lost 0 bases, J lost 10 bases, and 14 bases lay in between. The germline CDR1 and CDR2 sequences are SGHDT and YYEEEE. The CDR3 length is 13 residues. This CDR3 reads CASSLGLRTDQYF. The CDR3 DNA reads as TGTGCCAGCAGCTTGGGACTAAGGACAGATCAGTACTTC.

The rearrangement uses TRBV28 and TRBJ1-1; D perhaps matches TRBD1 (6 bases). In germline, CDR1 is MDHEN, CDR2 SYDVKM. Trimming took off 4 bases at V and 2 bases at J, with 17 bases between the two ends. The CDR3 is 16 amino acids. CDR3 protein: CASSWTVLGRNTEAFF. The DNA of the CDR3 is TGTGCCAGCAGTTGGACAGTCCTTGGTAGAAACACTGAAGCTTTCTTT.

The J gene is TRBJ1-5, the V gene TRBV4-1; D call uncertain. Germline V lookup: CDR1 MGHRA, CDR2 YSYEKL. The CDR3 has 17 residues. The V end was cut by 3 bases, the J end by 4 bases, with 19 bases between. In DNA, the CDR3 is TGCGCCAGCAGCCAGTCCGGACTGGGGTCAAGGAATCAGCCCCAGCATTTT. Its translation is CASSQSGLGSRNQPQHF.

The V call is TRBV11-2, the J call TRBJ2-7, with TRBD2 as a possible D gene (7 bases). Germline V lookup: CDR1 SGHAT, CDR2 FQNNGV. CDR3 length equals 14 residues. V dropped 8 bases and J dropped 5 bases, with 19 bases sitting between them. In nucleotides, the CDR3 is TGTGCCAGCCTCGGGGGGCTCTCGGCGGACGAGCAGTACTTC. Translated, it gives CASLGGLSADEQYF.

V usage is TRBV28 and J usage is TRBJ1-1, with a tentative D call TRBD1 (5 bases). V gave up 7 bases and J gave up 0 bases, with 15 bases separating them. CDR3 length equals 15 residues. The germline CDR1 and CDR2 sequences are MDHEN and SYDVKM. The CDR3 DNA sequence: TGTGCCAGCAACTCACCGGGGGAGGTGAACACTGAAGCTTTCTTT. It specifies CASNSPGEVNTEAFF.